This T cell receptor (beta chain) was profiled in a study of blood T cells in healthy people across ages. Primed by a sample-barcoded 5' primer and a J-beta primer mix, a second PCR proceeded for about 7 to 11 cycles. One entry per CDR3 protein results from TCRdb running MiXCR on the 5' RACE reads. The table shows 780,000 or so distinct CDR3 sequences, with approximately 53% occurring only once. For this clonotype: Sequence at one end of the junction differs from germline and may be a read error.

Germline V gene sequence: CDR1 MNHEY, CDR2 SVGAGI. The CDR3 spans 11 residues. This receptor was obtained from a man aged 40-49 years in good health. The V call is TRBV6-5, the J call TRBJ1-1; D not resolved. The sample consisted of blood. The CDR3 DNA is TGTGCCGGCAGTTATGGGGAGGAGGCTTTCTTT. Its protein is CAGSYGEEAFF.